Below are 9 T cell receptor beta chains sequenced from a single sample in a study of OX40 agonist ivuxolimab in advanced cancers. Sequenced by immunoSEQ multiplex PCR; TCRdb stores in-frame clones only, minus some. The table has about 79,000 clones, about 86% seen once. This specimen consisted of CD4+ or CD8+ T cells sorted from blood, obtained in a trial of the OX40 agonist ivuxolimab. The receptor set was obtained from an adult with an advanced solid tumor such as melanoma, head and neck, liver or kidney cancer.

The chain employs TRBV15 and TRBJ2-5; D is unclear. Germline CDR1 and CDR2: LNHNV and YYDKDF (reference sequence). The V end was cut by 0 bases, the J end by 1 base, with 9 bases between. This CDR3 is built from 15 residues. The CDR3 bases are TGTGCCACCAGCAGAGATAAGGGATTCCAAGAGACCCAGTACTTC. Its protein product is CATSRDKGFQETQYF.

The chain carries TRBV18 and TRBJ1-1; 8 nucleotides agree with TRBD1. From germline, CDR1 is KGHSH and CDR2 LQKENI. The CDR3 contains 17 residues. Losses at the gene ends were 2 bases for V and 1 base for J; bases not matched to a gene: 9. DNA for the CDR3: TGTGCCAGCTCACCAAGGGGACAGGAAAAGCCGAACACTGAAGCTTTCTTT. This codes for CASSPRGQEKPNTEAFF.

Only a few counts were recorded for this clone. The chain combines TRBV2 with TRBJ1-5, with a tentative D call TRBD1 (5 bases). This CDR3 is built from 13 residues. V was cut by 6 bases and J by 3 bases, with 9 bases left in between. Germline V gene lookup returns CDR1 SNHLY and CDR2 FYNNEI. CDR3 sequence: CASRRGLNQPQHF. The CDR3 region has the DNA TGTGCCAGCAGGAGGGGTCTCAATCAGCCCCAGCATTTT.

To note about this clone: The same CDR3 is also encoded by other DNA sequences in this sample. The CDR3 spells CASSPIHRNTEAFF. CDR3 nucleotide sequence: TGTGCCAGCTCACCCATCCATAGGAACACTGAAGCTTTCTTT. V and J are TRBV18 and TRBJ1-1; D remains ambiguous. In germline, CDR1 is KGHSH, CDR2 LQKENI. The germline V and J ends were trimmed by 3 bases and 1 base, with 9 bases remaining between them. The CDR3 has 14 residues. Combining the CDR3 with reference TRBV18 and TRBJ1-1 gives the whole variable domain NAGVMQNPRHLVRRRGQEARLRCSPMKGHSHVYWYRQLPEEGLKFMVYLQKENIIDESGMPKERFSAEFPKEGPSILRIQQVVRGDSAAYFCASSPIHRNTEAFFGQGTRLTVV.

The genes are TRBV9 and TRBJ2-7; D perhaps matches TRBD1 (6 bases). The CDR3 extends over 11 amino acids. V was clipped by 3 bases and J by 6 bases, with 7 bases between them. Germline V gene sequence: CDR1 SGDLS, CDR2 YYNGEE. The CDR3 is CASSGDTEQYF. CDR3 coding DNA: TGTGCCAGCAGCGGGGACACCGAGCAGTACTTC.

V and J are TRBV5-6 and TRBJ2-1; 7 bases are shared with TRBD2. The length of the CDR3 is 15 residues. Per germline, CDR1 SGHDT and CDR2 YYEEEE. With V trimmed by 0 bases and J by 7 bases, 7 bases remained unmatched. CDR3 coding DNA: TGTGCCAGCAGCTTGGGTGGCGGGGGAATGAATGAGCAGTTCTTC. It is translated as CASSLGGGGMNEQFF.

This clone was seen a single time. In the same sample, other DNA sequences code for this CDR3. The chain is built from TRBV5-5 and TRBJ2-2; a weak D match, TRBD1 (5 bases). There are 15 residues in the CDR3. V was shortened by 4 bases and J by 5 bases, with 15 bases between the two germline ends. Germline lookup yields CDR1 SGHKS and CDR2 YYEKEE (reference sequence). CDR3 sequence reads: CASSQQGVKTGELFF. CDR3 nucleotides: TGTGCCAGCAGCCAGCAAGGGGTAAAAACCGGGGAGCTGTTTTTT.

The V gene is TRBV10-2, the J gene TRBJ1-5; the D is unclear. Germline loops: CDR1 WSHSY, CDR2 SAAADI. The CDR3 loop spans 15 amino acids. Trimming stripped 2 bases from V and 3 bases from J, with 11 bases between. The CDR3 sequence: CASSEGRGINQPQHF. The CDR3 DNA sequence: TGCGCCAGCAGTGAGGGGAGAGGGATCAATCAGCCCCAGCATTTT.

The chain links TRBV10-2 to TRBJ2-2; tentative D call: TRBD2 (5 bases). Trimming cost V 6 bases and J 0 bases, with 11 bases left between them. CDR3 size: 15 residues. The germline CDR1 and CDR2 sequences are WSHSY and SAAADI. The CDR3 protein is CASRDPGANTGELFF. In nucleotides, the CDR3 is TGCGCCAGCAGGGATCCCGGGGCGAACACCGGGGAGCTGTTTTTT.